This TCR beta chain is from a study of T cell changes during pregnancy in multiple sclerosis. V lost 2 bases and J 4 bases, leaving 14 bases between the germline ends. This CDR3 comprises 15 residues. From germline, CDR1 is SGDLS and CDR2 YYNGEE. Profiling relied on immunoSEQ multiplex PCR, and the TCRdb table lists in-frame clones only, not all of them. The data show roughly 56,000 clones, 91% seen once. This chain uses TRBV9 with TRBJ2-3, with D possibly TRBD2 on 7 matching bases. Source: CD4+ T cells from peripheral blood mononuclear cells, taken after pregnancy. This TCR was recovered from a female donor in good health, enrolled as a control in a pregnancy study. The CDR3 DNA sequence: TGTGCCAGCAGCGTGGGGGGGGCCGGTGCAGATACGCAGTATTTT. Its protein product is CASSVGGAGADTQYF. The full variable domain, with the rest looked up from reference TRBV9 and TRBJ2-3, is DSGVTQTPKHLITATGQRVTLRCSPRSGDLSVYWYQQSLDQGLQFLIQYYNGEERAKGNILERFSAQQFPDLHSELNLSSLELGDSALYFCASSVGGAGADTQYFGPGTRLTVL.